The present entry profiles one TCR beta chain with its context. Its target is unknown. Sequencing was performed with immunoSEQ multiplex PCR; in TCRdb, only in-frame clones are kept and a portion is missing. This table has 100,000 to 120,000 clones, approximately 86% appearing once. CDR3 length: 16 amino acids. V was cut by 3 bases and J by 0 bases, with 17 bases left in between. Germline V CDR1 and CDR2: GTSNPN, SVGIG (reference sequence). The donors were part of the 120-subject validation cohort, which stood apart from the roughly 670-subject first cohort. These data come from a study of cytomegalovirus exposure and HLA in healthy donors. Across the whole study: The same platform was used for the roughly 120 validation repertoires as for the roughly 730 first-cohort repertoires, as reported in a later analysis. Study findings and constraints: The classifier, whose performance was assessed in both the original and validation cohorts, reportedly diagnosed cytomegalovirus status with high specificity and sensitivity.

The chain links TRBV30 to TRBJ1-2; D unclear. This sequence was found in a woman under 30 in good health and CMV-seropositive. The sequenced sample was PBMCs. The CDR3 here is CAWRTQRRGANYGYTF. Written as DNA, the CDR3 is TGTGCCTGGAGAACCCAAAGGCGCGGAGCTAACTATGGCTACACCTTC.